A single sample gave rise to the 24 T cell receptor beta chains below, sequenced in a study of blood T cell repertoires in COVID-19. Method: immunoSEQ multiplex PCR; TCRdb's copy keeps in-frame clones and lacks some. The data contain around 190,000 clones, approximately 80% of them singletons. Specimen: peripheral blood. These receptors came from a human donor in a cohort sampled during active COVID-19.

The chain employs TRBV28 and TRBJ2-6; tentatively, D is TRBD2 (6 bases). V was trimmed by 5 bases and J by 2 bases, leaving 10 bases between them. This CDR3 spans 15 amino acids. The V gene's germline CDR1 is MDHEN and CDR2 SYDVKM. DNA for the CDR3: TGTGCCAGCAGTGGGGGGACGGCTGGGGCCAACGTCCTGACTTTC. This codes for CASSGGTAGANVLTF.

The chain is built from TRBV19 and TRBJ1-2; D ambiguous. The germline gives CDR1 LNHDA, CDR2 SQIVND (reference sequence). There are 17 residues in the CDR3. V lost 3 bases and J 6 bases, leaving 23 bases between the germline ends. CDR3 residues: CASSMGQSVPPLDGYTF. The CDR3 bases are TGTGCCAGTAGTATGGGCCAGTCGGTCCCCCCACTGGATGGCTACACCTTC. The variable domain in full, completed from reference TRBV19 and TRBJ1-2, reads DGGITQSPKYLFRKEGQNVTLSCEQNLNHDAMYWYRQDPGQGLRLIYYSQIVNDFQKGDIAEGYSVSREKKESFPLTVTSAQKNPTAFYLCASSMGQSVPPLDGYTFGSGTRLTVV.

The CDR3 sequence is CASSLEWAVQETQYF. CDR3 DNA: TGTGCCAGCAGCTTAGAGTGGGCAGTTCAAGAGACCCAGTACTTC. V usage is TRBV7-8 and J usage is TRBJ2-5, with D unresolved. Looked up from germline, CDR1 is SGHVS and CDR2 is FQNEAQ. CDR3 size: 15 residues. V lost 1 base, J lost 2 bases, and 11 bases lay in between. The full variable domain, with the rest looked up from reference TRBV7-8 and TRBJ2-5, is GAGVSQSPRYKVAKRGQDVALRCDPISGHVSLFWYQQALGQGPEFLTYFQNEAQLDKSGLPSDRFFAERPEGSVSTLKIQRTQQEDSAVYLCASSLEWAVQETQYFGPGTRLLVL.

There are a few counts of this clone. The rearrangement links TRBV5-4 to TRBJ2-5; 7 bases map to TRBD1. The V segment lost 4 bases and the J segment 5 bases; nucleotides outside the gene matches: 5. This CDR3 has 13 amino acids. CDR1 is SGHNT and CDR2 is YYREEE in the germline V gene (reference sequence). In DNA form, the CDR3 reads TGTGCCAGCAGCCCGACAGGGCCGGAGACCCAGTACTTC. Translation: CASSPTGPETQYF.

V and J are TRBV6-6 and TRBJ2-1, with 7 bases aligning to TRBD1. Germline CDR1 is MNHNY and CDR2 is SVGAGI (reference sequence). V shed 5 bases and J 7 bases; nucleotides not matched to a gene: 5. This CDR3 is built from 13 residues. The CDR3 here is CASSIQGYNEQFF. DNA of the CDR3: TGTGCCAGCAGTATACAGGGGTATAATGAGCAGTTCTTC.

V gene TRBV28 combines with J gene TRBJ1-1, with a possible D match to TRBD1 (5 bases). The CDR3 runs to 13 residues. Trimming stripped 10 bases from V and 0 bases from J, with 12 bases between. From germline, CDR1 is MDHEN and CDR2 SYDVKM. The CDR3 coding sequence is TGTGCCACCCGACGGGACTTGAACACTGAAGCTTTCTTT. Its translation: CATRRDLNTEAFF.

This chain uses TRBV27 with TRBJ1-5, with 10 bases that match TRBD1. After removal of 9 bases from V and 2 bases from J, the junction contained 7 bases not matched to a gene. Germline V gene sequence: CDR1 MNHEY, CDR2 SMNVEV (reference sequence). The CDR3 covers 15 residues. The chain's CDR3 is CASTGTGDGNQPQHF. CDR3 sequence (DNA): TGTGCCAGTACCGGGACAGGGGATGGCAATCAGCCCCAGCATTTT.

V gene TRBV4-1 combines with J gene TRBJ2-1; D is perhaps TRBD2 (6 bases). V was shortened by 4 bases and J by 1 base, with 14 bases between the two germline ends. This CDR3 has 16 amino acids. Germline CDR1 MGHRA, CDR2 YSYEKL. The CDR3 bases are TGCGCCAGCAGCCCTTTGGAGGGGTTGTCCTACAATGAGCAGTTCTTC. Translation: CASSPLEGLSYNEQFF.

This clone was observed a handful of times. This sequence joins TRBV7-9 and TRBJ1-4, with 10 bases matching TRBD1. The CDR3 totals 14 residues. Germline V CDR1 and CDR2: SEHNR, FQNEAQ (reference sequence). The J segment lost 8 bases and the V segment lost 5 bases, leaving 5 bases of the junction unmatched. The CDR3 DNA follows: TGTGCCAGCAGCAGACAGGGGGCCGGAGAAAAACTGTTTTTT. Amino acids: CASSRQGAGEKLFF.

This chain links TRBV7-6 with TRBJ1-2; D possibly corresponds to TRBD1 (5 bases). The CDR3 consists of 16 residues. The germline CDR1 and CDR2 sequences are SGHVS and FNYEAQ. V shed 3 bases and J shed 2 bases, with 16 bases lying between them. The CDR3 DNA sequence: TGTGCCAGCAGCTTGCGAGGGGAGGCTTCAAACTATGGCTACACCTTC. Amino acids: CASSLRGEASNYGYTF.

The J gene is TRBJ1-2, the V gene TRBV15; 9 nucleotides match TRBD1. The CDR3 has 17 residues. CDR1 and CDR2 from the germline V gene are LNHNV and YYDKDF (reference sequence). With 0 bases clipped from V and 5 bases from J, the junction kept 10 bases outside the gene matches. CDR3 amino acids: CATSRDYITGGPYGYTF. The CDR3 DNA reads TGTGCCACCAGCAGAGATTATATTACAGGGGGCCCGTATGGCTACACCTTC.

The chain links TRBV7-9 to TRBJ2-5, with 10 bases matching TRBD2. The CDR3 loop spans 15 amino acids. Trimming removed 4 bases from V and 2 bases from J; junction bases left unmatched: 4. Germline V gives CDR1 SEHNR, CDR2 FQNEAQ (reference sequence). In nucleotides, the CDR3 is TGTGCCAGCAGCTCCTCACTAGCGGGGCAAGAGACCCAGTACTTC. Its translation: CASSSSLAGQETQYF.

This chain uses TRBV7-6 with TRBJ2-7, with D unclear. Trimming removed 1 base from V and 6 bases from J, with 7 bases in between. This CDR3 region has 12 residues. The germline V gene encodes CDR1 SGHVS and CDR2 FNYEAQ. CDR3 protein: CASSLVAGEQYF. The CDR3 nucleotides are TGTGCCAGCAGCTTAGTAGCCGGCGAGCAGTACTTC.

The V and J genes are TRBV3-1 (or the pseudogene TRBV3-2) and TRBJ1-2; 7 nucleotides agree with TRBD1. There are 15 residues in the CDR3. In germline, CDR1 is LGHDT, CDR2 YNNKEL (reference sequence). Trimming cost V 0 bases and J 7 bases; bases outside gene matches: 8. The CDR3 nucleotides are TGTGCCAGCAGCCAAGACGCCGGGACAGCGGGTGGCTACACCTTC. It encodes CASSQDAGTAGGYTF.

This chain joins TRBV4-2 and TRBJ1-1; D unclear. CDR3 length: 16 amino acids. V dropped 0 bases and J dropped 0 bases, with 11 bases sitting between them. Germline V lookup: CDR1 LGHNA, CDR2 YNFKEQ. CDR3 sequence (DNA): TGTGCCAGCAGCCAAGAGAGGAAAACTATGAACACTGAAGCTTTCTTT. Protein: CASSQERKTMNTEAFF.

The chain is built from TRBV2 and TRBJ2-7, with TRBD1 identical over 11 bases. This CDR3 has 16 residues. CDR1 and CDR2 (germline): SNHLY, FYNNEI. V lost 3 bases to trimming and J lost 5 bases; unmatched junction nucleotides: 9. The CDR3 DNA reads as TGTGCCAGCAGTGATCGTGGACAGGGGGCCTTCAACGAGCAGTACTTC. This translates into CASSDRGQGAFNEQYF.

This clone was detected only a few times. The rearrangement joins TRBV24-1 to TRBJ2-2; 7 bases are a match to TRBD2. Germline lookup yields CDR1 KGHDR and CDR2 SFDVKD. This CDR3 spans 18 amino acids. V dropped 7 bases and J dropped 0; count of bases not matched to a gene: 13. CDR3 in amino acids: CATRGHTSGNANTGELFF. CDR3 nucleotides: TGTGCCACCAGGGGCCACACCAGCGGGAACGCGAACACCGGGGAGCTGTTTTTT.

J is TRBJ2-2 and V is TRBV13; TRBD1 aligns across 10 bases. This CDR3 spans 16 amino acids. The germline gives CDR1 PRHDT, CDR2 FYEKMQ (reference sequence). Germline trimming cut 6 bases from V and 6 bases from J; bases unmatched to any gene: 10. The CDR3 DNA reads TGTGCCAGCAGGGTTGAGTCGACAGGGGGCCCCGGGGAGCTGTTTTTT. It yields the protein CASRVESTGGPGELFF. The full variable domain, rest sourced from reference TRBV13 and TRBJ2-2, is AAGVIQSPRHLIKEKRETATLKCYPIPRHDTVYWYQQGPGQDPQFLISFYEKMQSDKGSIPDRFSAQQFSDYHSELNMSSLELGDSALYFCASRVESTGGPGELFFGEGSRLTVL.

V and J are TRBV5-8 and TRBJ1-1; D ambiguous. Trimming left V 2 bases short and J 5 bases short, with 10 bases between. The CDR3 runs 13 residues. The V gene's germline CDR1 is SGHTS and CDR2 YDEGEE. The CDR3 DNA reads TGTGCCAGCAGCTTAGGTAGGAGGACTGAAGCTTTCTTT. Translating gives CASSLGRRTEAFF.

This chain joins TRBV6-2 or TRBV6-3 and TRBJ2-1; TRBD2 agrees at 13 bases. Germline V gene lookup returns CDR1 MNHEY and CDR2 SVGEGT. The CDR3 runs to 15 residues. Trimming removed 6 bases from V and 8 bases from J; junction bases left unmatched: 7. The CDR3 DNA sequence: TGTGCCAGCAGCCAAATACTAGCGGGAGGGGATGAGCAGTTCTTC. The encoded protein is CASSQILAGGDEQFF.

This chain links TRBV14 with TRBJ2-7; maybe TRBD1 (6 bases). Germline CDR1 and CDR2: SGHDN and FVKESK. This CDR3 has 18 residues. The V gene lost 1 base and the J gene lost 2 bases, with 21 bases spanning the gap. The CDR3 is CASSQVDWGRGRAYEQYF. CDR3 DNA sequence: TGTGCCAGCAGCCAAGTTGACTGGGGCAGGGGCAGGGCCTACGAGCAGTACTTC.

The chain joins TRBV3-1 (or the pseudogene TRBV3-2) to TRBJ2-7; TRBD1 matches at 9 bases. The V and J ends lost 4 bases and 1 base, in that order; junction bases with no gene match: 8. Germline V CDR1 and CDR2: LGHDT, YNNKEL (reference sequence). The length of the CDR3 is 16 residues. CDR3 residues: CASSLKSGTGSYEQYF. CDR3 DNA sequence: TGTGCCAGCAGCCTCAAATCGGGGACAGGGTCCTACGAGCAGTACTTC.

V and J are TRBV7-3 and TRBJ1-4, with 8 bases identical to TRBD1. This CDR3 has 13 amino acids. Germline V CDR1 and CDR2: SGHTA, FQGTGA. The ends lost 5 bases at V and 7 bases at J; junction bases unmatched: 3. CDR3 DNA sequence: TGTGCCAGCAGCGAGGGGACAGGTGAAAAACTGTTTTTT. Translating gives CASSEGTGEKLFF.

In this sample, this clone turned up a few times. This chain links TRBV4-3 with TRBJ1-1, with D hard to call. The CDR3 totals 14 residues. CDR1 is LGHNA, CDR2 YSLEER, per germline. V gave up 1 base and J gave up 4 bases, with 10 bases separating them. CDR3 in DNA: TGCGCCAGCAGCCAAGTTCCAGGTCTCACTGAAGCTTTCTTT. It translates to CASSQVPGLTEAFF.